A selection of T cell receptor beta chains follows, all from one sample in a study of neurological immune-mediated disorders. In TCRdb, the 5' RACE reads were re-called with MiXCR into one record per CDR3 protein. In the table there are roughly 80,000 distinct CDR3 sequences, approximately 5.8% of which are singletons. Sequenced material: PBMCs. Receptor source: a woman aged 60-70 years with multiple sclerosis. Both conserved end residues are part of each CDR3. Fields, in order: V gene, CDR3 length, J gene, clone size, D gene, CDR3 DNA, CDR3 protein. D genes are given only for firm matches. Clone size, where shown, is once, few, many, or a class for clones that have expanded.

>TRBV10-3|15|TRBJ1-1|many|-
TGTGCCATCAGTGTTGCGAGGGGGTTGAACACTGAAGCTTTCTTT
CAISVARGLNTEAFF
>TRBV28|20|TRBJ2-2|many|TRBD2
TGTGCCAGCAGTTCTTATCCCGGGACTAGCGGGGTCGCGAACACCGGGGAGCTGTTTTTT
CASSSYPGTSGVANTGELFF
>TRBV20-1|15|TRBJ2-7|many|TRBD2
TGCAGTGCCGTAGGACTAGCGGGCATGTCCTACGAGCAGTACTTC
CSAVGLAGMSYEQYF
>TRBV30|15|TRBJ2-7|few|TRBD1
TGTGCCTGGAGTGTACCAGGACAGGGCACCTACGAGCAGTACTTC
CAWSVPGQGTYEQYF
>TRBV19|14|TRBJ1-1|many|-
TGTGCCAGTAGTCTGGGGGGACAGAACACTGAAGCTTTCTTT
CASSLGGQNTEAFF
>TRBV20-1|15|TRBJ1-3|many|-
TGCAGTGCTAGAGAACAGGCCTACTCTGGAAACACCATATATTTT
CSAREQAYSGNTIYF
>TRBV29-1|13|TRBJ2-3|-|TRBD1
TGCAGCGTTGCGACAGGGGGCTACTATACGCAGTATTTT
CSVATGGYYTQYF
>TRBV18|15|TRBJ1-1|many|-
TGTGCCAGCTCTCTGTCTGACGCAGCGAACACTGAAGCTTTCTTT
CASSLSDAANTEAFF
>TRBV15|16|TRBJ2-6|many|-
TGTGCCACCAGCAGAGATCGAAGCTCTGGGGCCAACGTCCTGACTTTC
CATSRDRSSGANVLTF
>TRBV27|13|TRBJ2-4|many|TRBD1
TGTGCCAGCAAGCAGGGGGCCGGGGACATTCAGTACTTC
CASKQGAGDIQYF
>TRBV3-1|13|TRBJ1-2|many|TRBD1
TGTGCCAGCAAGTTGGGACAGAACTATGGCTACACCTTC
CASKLGQNYGYTF
>TRBV7-7|16|TRBJ2-7|-|-
TGTGCCAGCAGCTTAGCTCCCCTGGGCGGGGGCCACGAGCAGTACTTC
CASSLAPLGGGHEQYF
>TRBV20-1|12|TRBJ1-1|many|-
TGCAGTGCTAGCAGTCAGTGGTCTGAAGCTTTCTTT
CSASSQWSEAFF
>TRBV7-9|14|TRBJ1-1|many|-
TGTGCCAGCAGCCACACGCCGGGCCTGTATGAAGCTTTCTTT
CASSHTPGLYEAFF
>TRBV2|12|TRBJ2-3|many|TRBD2
TGTGCCAGCAGCACGACTAGCGGGGGGCCCCCTTTT
CASSTTSGGPPF
>TRBV3-1|15|TRBJ2-5|many|TRBD1
TGTGCCAGCACCCTGGGACAGGGAGGACAAGAGACCCAGTACTTC
CASTLGQGGQETQYF
>TRBV5-1|17|TRBJ2-1|many|TRBD2
TGCGCCAGCAGACATGGACTAGCGGGGGCCGGTGACAATGAGCAGTTCTTC
CASRHGLAGAGDNEQFF
>TRBV3-1|16|TRBJ1-2|many|TRBD1
TGTGCCAGCAGCAAGAGAACCGGGACAGGGGACTATGGCTACACCTTC
CASSKRTGTGDYGYTF
>TRBV4-1|12|TRBJ1-3|many|-
TGCGCCAGCAGCCCCTCGGGAGACACCATATATTTT
CASSPSGDTIYF
>TRBV6-1|14|TRBJ2-7|many|-
TGTGCCAGCATTCGGACCCTTAGCTCCTACGAGCAGTACTTC
CASIRTLSSYEQYF
>TRBV6-6|14|TRBJ2-5|many|TRBD2
TGTGCCAGCAGTTACGGGGGGGGCCAAGAGACCCAGTACTTC
CASSYGGGQETQYF
>TRBV7-9|16|TRBJ2-1|few|TRBD2
TGTGCGAGCAGCCTCCCACCGGGGGGGGCGGACAATGAGCAGTTCTTC
CASSLPPGGADNEQFF
>TRBV5-1|15|TRBJ1-4|many|-
TGCGCCAGCAGCTTGGGGGGCAGGGGAGAGGAAAAACTGTTTTTT
CASSLGGRGEEKLFF
>TRBV6-6|16|TRBJ1-3|-|-
TGTGCCAGCAGTTACTCGATCGGGGGGCTGGGAAACACCATATATTTT
CASSYSIGGLGNTIYF
>TRBV6-5|14|TRBJ1-2|many|-
TGTGCCAGCAGTTACTTGCCCCGGGGGCATGGCTACACCTTC
CASSYLPRGHGYTF
>TRBV5-1|13|TRBJ2-1|many|-
TGCGCCAGCAGCTTGGGGGCCAACAATGAGCAGTTCTTC
CASSLGANNEQFF
>TRBV20-1|15|TRBJ2-5|many|TRBD1
TGCAGTGCTATGTTAGGGACAGGGGGCAGGGGGACCCAGTACTTC
CSAMLGTGGRGTQYF
>TRBV5-1|15|TRBJ2-2|many|TRBD1
TGCGCCAGCAGCCCCCAGGGGGACGGCACCGGGGAGCTGTTTTTT
CASSPQGDGTGELFF
>TRBV15|15|TRBJ2-2|many|TRBD1
TGTGCCACCAGCAGAGGACAGGGTCGCACCGGGGAGCTGTTTTTT
CATSRGQGRTGELFF
>TRBV20-1|14|TRBJ1-5|many|-
TGCAGTGCCAAAACTAGTAATGGGGATCAGCCCCAGCATTTT
CSAKTSNGDQPQHF
>TRBV5-1|14|TRBJ1-2|many|-
TGCGCCAGCAGCTTGGTTGGGGTCAGTAGGGGCTACACCTTC
CASSLVGVSRGYTF
>TRBV3-1|15|TRBJ2-5|many|TRBD1
TGTGCCAGCAGCCCCCGCCAGGGGGCCGTAGAGACCCAGTACTTC
CASSPRQGAVETQYF
>TRBV20-1|16|TRBJ2-3|many|-
TGCAGTGCTAGAGGGAGCAGAGGGGGTCGGGCAGATACGCAGTATTTT
CSARGSRGGRADTQYF
>TRBV20-1|15|TRBJ2-1|many|-
TGCAGTGCATTGACCTCCGGGACACGGAGGGGTGAGCAGTTCTTC
CSALTSGTRRGEQFF
>TRBV7-8|15|TRBJ2-2|-|-
TGTGCCAGCAGCTCTGAGTTGGGGTACACCGGGGAGCTGTTTTTT
CASSSELGYTGELFF
>TRBV5-1|13|TRBJ1-5|many|-
TGCGCCAGCAGACAGGGCCGAGGACAGCCCCAGCATTTT
CASRQGRGQPQHF
>TRBV30|12|TRBJ1-2|-|-
TGTGCCTGGGAACAGGGTTTGTATGGCTACACCTTC
CAWEQGLYGYTF